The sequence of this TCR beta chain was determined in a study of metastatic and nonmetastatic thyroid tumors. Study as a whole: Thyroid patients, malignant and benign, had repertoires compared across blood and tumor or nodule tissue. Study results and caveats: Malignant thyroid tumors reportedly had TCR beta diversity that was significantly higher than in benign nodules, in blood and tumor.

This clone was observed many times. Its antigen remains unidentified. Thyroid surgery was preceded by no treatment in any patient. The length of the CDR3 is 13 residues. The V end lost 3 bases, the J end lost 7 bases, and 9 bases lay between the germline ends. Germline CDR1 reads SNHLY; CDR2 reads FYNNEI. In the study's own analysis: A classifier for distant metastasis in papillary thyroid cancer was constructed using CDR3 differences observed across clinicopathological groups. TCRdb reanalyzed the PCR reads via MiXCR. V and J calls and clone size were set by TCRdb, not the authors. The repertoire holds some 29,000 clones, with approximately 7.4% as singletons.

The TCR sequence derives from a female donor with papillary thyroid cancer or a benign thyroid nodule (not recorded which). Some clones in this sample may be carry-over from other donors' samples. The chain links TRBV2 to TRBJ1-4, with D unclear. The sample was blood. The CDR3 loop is CASSDGVTEKLFF. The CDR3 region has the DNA TGTGCCAGCAGTGACGGTGTTACTGAAAAACTGTTTTTT.